This T cell receptor beta chain was captured by sequencing in a study of T cells after yellow fever vaccination. Losses at the gene ends were 2 bases for V and 5 bases for J; bases not matched to a gene: 7. The CDR3 contains 15 residues. Germline V CDR1 and CDR2: MNHEY, SVGAGI. TCRdb re-analysed the 5' RACE reads in MiXCR, keeping a single row per CDR3 protein. The sample contains 320,000 or so distinct CDR3 sequences, roughly 8.6% of which appear only once. The TCR sequence derives from a young man who received the YFV17D yellow fever vaccine. This chain links TRBV6-5 with TRBJ2-3, with 7 bases identical to TRBD2. Sequencing used PBMCs, obtained about 41 days after the first yellow fever vaccination. The CDR3 sequence is CASSYGWTRKDTQYF. The CDR3 DNA reads TGTGCCAGCAGTTACGGGTGGACTAGGAAAGATACGCAGTATTTT.